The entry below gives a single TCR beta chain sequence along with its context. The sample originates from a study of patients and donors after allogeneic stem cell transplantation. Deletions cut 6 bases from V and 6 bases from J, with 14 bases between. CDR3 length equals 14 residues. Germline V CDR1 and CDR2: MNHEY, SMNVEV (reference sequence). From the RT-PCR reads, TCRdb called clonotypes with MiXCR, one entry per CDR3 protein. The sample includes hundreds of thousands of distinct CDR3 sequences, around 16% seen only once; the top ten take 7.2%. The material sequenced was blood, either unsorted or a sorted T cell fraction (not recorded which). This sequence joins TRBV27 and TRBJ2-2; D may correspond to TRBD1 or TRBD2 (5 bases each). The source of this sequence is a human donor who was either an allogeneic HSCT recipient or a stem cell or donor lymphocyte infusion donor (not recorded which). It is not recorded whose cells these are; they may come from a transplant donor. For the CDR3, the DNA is TGTGCCAGCAGCCGGGACCGCGTGTCCGGGGAGCTGTTTTTT. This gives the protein CASSRDRVSGELFF.